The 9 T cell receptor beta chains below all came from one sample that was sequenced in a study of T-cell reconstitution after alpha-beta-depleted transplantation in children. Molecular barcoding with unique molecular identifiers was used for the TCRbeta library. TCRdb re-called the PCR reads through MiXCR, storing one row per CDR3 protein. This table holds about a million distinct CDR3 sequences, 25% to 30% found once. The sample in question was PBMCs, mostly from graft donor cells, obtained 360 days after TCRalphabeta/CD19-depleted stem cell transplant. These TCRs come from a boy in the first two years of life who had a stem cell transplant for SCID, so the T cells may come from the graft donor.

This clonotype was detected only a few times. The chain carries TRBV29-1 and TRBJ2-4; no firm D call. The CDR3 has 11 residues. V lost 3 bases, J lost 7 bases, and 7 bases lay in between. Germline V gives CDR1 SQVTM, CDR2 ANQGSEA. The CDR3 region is CSVDSGNIQYF. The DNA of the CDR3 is TGCAGCGTTGACAGTGGGAACATTCAGTACTTC.

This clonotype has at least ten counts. CDR3 nucleotides: TGTGCCAGCATTCTGTCGATTGGGCTGGGGGGGACCCAGTACTTC. Amino acid sequence: CASILSIGLGGTQYF. The chain joins TRBV2 to TRBJ2-5; D perhaps matches TRBD2 (6 bases). The V end lost 7 bases, the J end lost 7 bases, and 22 bases lay between the germline ends. The CDR3 spans 15 residues. Germline V gene lookup returns CDR1 SNHLY and CDR2 FYNNEI.

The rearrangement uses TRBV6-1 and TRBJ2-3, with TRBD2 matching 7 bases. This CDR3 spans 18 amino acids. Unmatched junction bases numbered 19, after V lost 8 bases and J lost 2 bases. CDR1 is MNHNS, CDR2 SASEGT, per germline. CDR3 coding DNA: TGTGCCAGCTACCTGTCACCGTCAGGAGCGGGGAACACAGATACGCAGTATTTT. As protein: CASYLSPSGAGNTDTQYF.

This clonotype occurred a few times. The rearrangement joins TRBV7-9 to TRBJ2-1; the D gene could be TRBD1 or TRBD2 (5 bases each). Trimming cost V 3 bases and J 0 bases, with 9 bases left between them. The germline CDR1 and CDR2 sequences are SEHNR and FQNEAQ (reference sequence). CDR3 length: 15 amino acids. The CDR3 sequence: CASSFPGSSYNEQFF. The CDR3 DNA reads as TGTGCCAGCAGCTTTCCAGGGAGCTCCTACAATGAGCAGTTCTTC.

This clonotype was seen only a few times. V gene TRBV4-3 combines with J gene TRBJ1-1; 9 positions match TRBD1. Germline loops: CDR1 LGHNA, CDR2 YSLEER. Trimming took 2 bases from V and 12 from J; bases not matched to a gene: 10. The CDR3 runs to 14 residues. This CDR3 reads CASSQPGTGRSTFF. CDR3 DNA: TGCGCCAGCAGCCAACCCGGGACAGGGCGCTCAACTTTCTTT.

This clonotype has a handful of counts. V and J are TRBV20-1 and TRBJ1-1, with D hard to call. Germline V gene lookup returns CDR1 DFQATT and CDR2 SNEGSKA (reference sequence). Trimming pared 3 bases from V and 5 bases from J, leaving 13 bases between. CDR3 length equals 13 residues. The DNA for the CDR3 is TGCAGTGCTAGTCTCGCCGTGGAGACTGAAGCTTTCTTT. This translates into CSASLAVETEAFF.

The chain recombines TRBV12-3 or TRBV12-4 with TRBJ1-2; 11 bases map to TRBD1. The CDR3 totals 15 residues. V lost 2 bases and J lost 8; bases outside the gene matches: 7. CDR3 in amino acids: CASSLRTGGVEGYTF. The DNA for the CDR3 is TGTGCCAGCAGTTTAAGGACAGGGGGCGTGGAGGGCTACACCTTC.

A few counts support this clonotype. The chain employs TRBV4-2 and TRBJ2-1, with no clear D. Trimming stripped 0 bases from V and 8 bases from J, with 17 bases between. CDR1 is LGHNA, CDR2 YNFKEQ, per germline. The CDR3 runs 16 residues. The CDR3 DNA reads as TGTGCCAGCAGCCAAGAGGAAGGCGGCCACCAGTATGAGCAGTTCTTC. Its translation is CASSQEEGGHQYEQFF.

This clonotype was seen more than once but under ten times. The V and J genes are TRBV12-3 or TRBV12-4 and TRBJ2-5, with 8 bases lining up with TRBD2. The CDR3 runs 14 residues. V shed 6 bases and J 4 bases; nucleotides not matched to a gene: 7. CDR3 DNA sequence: TGTGCCAGCAGGTCTAGCGGGTGGGGAGAGACCCAGTACTTC. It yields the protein CASRSSGWGETQYF.